Reported below is one TCR beta chain. Its antigen is unknown. No base qualities exist here, and no much larger clone lies one base off it. This sample stems from a study of blood T cells in healthy people across ages (dated by TCRdb to about 2015). The study in broad terms: Template switching captured roughly one uniquely barcoded TCR beta cDNA molecule per two T cells in model experiments. To track age-related changes in TCR beta repertoire diversity, the study relied on deep sequencing normalized with unique cDNA molecular identifiers. Using the same blood draw, the study looked at two additional independent replicas of 1 million unique cDNA reads for two donors, one aged 18 to 30 and the other aged 80 or older. Donors of different ages were randomly distributed across sequencing lanes to avoid experimental bias. Four age groups were formed from the donors: young (average approximately 17 years), middle-aged (roughly 38), aged (62) and long-lived (roughly 88). Paper-wide results and their limitations: Because the CMV infection status of the donors was unknown, age-related changes in expanded clonotypes may potentially have been confounded. Estimates of total diversity based on one million sequenced T cells were regarded as lower bounds and as underestimates. Observed TCR beta diversity per million T cells fell roughly linearly with age, and a significant reduction was already apparent by age around 40. Since profiling was done on bulk unsorted PBMCs, naive and antigen-experienced compartments could not be conclusively compared. A strong correlation was found between observed TCR beta diversity and the percentage of naive T cells measured by flow cytometry. The long-lived group showed more naive CD4+ T cells, fewer expanded clones and increased TCR diversity than the aged group, suggesting age selection.

The library was produced with 5' RACE. Sequencing took place on an Illumina HiSeq 2500. A second about 7 to 11 cycle PCR used a sample-barcoded 5' primer and a J-beta primer mix. Each TCR beta cDNA molecule received a unique molecular identifier from a template-switch 5' adaptor carrying 12 random nucleotides. At least 2.5 million CDR3-containing paired-end reads were obtained from each sample. First-strand cDNA synthesis was performed from all RNA using the Mint cDNA synthesis kit, with priming by a TRBC-specific oligonucleotide. All cDNA was treated with uracil-DNA glycosylase and then went through a first 18-cycle PCR with the universal primers M1SS and BC2_uni_R. The study's processing was this. Normalization of each sample was performed by random selection of 1 million high-quality reads, each carrying a distinct molecular identifier. Instead of being binned into consensus sequences, reads with shared molecular identifiers were discarded. CDR3 identification, clonotype clustering and error correction used MiTCR with a Q25 quality threshold and the strictest error-elimination algorithm. A nonparametric unseen species model with Euler transformation was used to estimate a lower bound on total TCR beta diversity. TCRdb reran the public reads through fastp at Q25 and MiXCR, keeping productive beta chains. Under each unique CDR3 protein, matching rows form one entry showing the most common genes and DNA. The V and J calls here are based on TCRdb, not the publication. For this sample there are about 1.4 million distinct CDR3 sequences; 59% appear just once. The top ten clones comprise under 8.5% of the sample.

At the junction V is shortened by 0 bases and J by 5 bases; bases outside the gene matches: 9. Measured from the cysteine to the phenylalanine, the CDR3 is 16 residues long. Left in the record is the CDR3 DNA by itself, 48 bases read in frame from the first base. The germline V gene encodes CDR1 SGDLS and CDR2 YYNGEE. The 40 or so donors, aged about 6 to 90 years, were systemically healthy Caucasian individuals from Russia. Around 9.9 milliliters of peripheral blood were collected from each donor into EDTA-treated Vacutainer tubes. Ficoll-Paque density-gradient centrifugation was used to isolate PBMCs, with at least 6 million obtained per sample. Total RNA, at least 6 micrograms per sample, was extracted from PBMCs with Trizol reagent. For every donor, flow cytometry on a PBMC aliquot measured the percentage of naive CD45RAhigh/CD27high T cells.

The chain links TRBV9 with TRBJ2-3, and TRBD1 aligns with 7 junction nucleotides. This receptor was obtained from a man between 18 and 29 years old in good health. Sequencing was done on a sample of blood. The CDR3 corresponds to CASSVVGGAVGDTQYF. The DNA sequence is TGTGCCAGCAGCGTAGTAGGGGGCGCGGTAGGAGATACGCAGTATTTT.